A single sample is the source of the 17 T cell receptor beta chains below, sequenced in a study of shared clonotypes between healthy human individuals. Sequenced by immunoSEQ multiplex PCR; TCRdb stores in-frame clones only, minus some. The table lists approximately 2.5 million clones, approximately 93% of them singletons, with 0.36% in the top ten. Sequencing input: naive CD4+ T cells from PBMCs. Subset noted: CD45RA+ positively selected. The source of these receptors is a man aged 18 to 30 in good health. Some clones in this sample may be carry-over from other donors' samples.

This clone occurred once. The gene calls are TRBV2 and TRBJ2-7, with 10 positions matching TRBD1. The CDR3 sequence is 16 residues long. V was pared by 7 bases and J by 0 bases, with 9 bases of the junction left unmatched. Germline V lookup: CDR1 SNHLY, CDR2 FYNNEI. CDR3 sequence (DNA): TGTGCCAGCACTCTAGTGGGGACAGGGGTCTCCTACGAGCAGTACTTC. It is translated as CASTLVGTGVSYEQYF.

V gene TRBV6-1 combines with J gene TRBJ2-2, with a possible D match to TRBD2 (6 bases). Trimming shortened V by 8 bases and J by 6 bases, and 16 bases separated the two germline ends. The length of the CDR3 is 14 residues. In germline, CDR1 is MNHNS, CDR2 SASEGT. The CDR3 spells CASAQTSLPGELFF. The CDR3 nucleotides are TGTGCCAGCGCACAGACTAGTCTACCCGGGGAGCTGTTTTTT.

In nucleotides, the CDR3 is TGTGCCAGCAGCTCCACATGGGTAAATGAAAAACTGTTTTTT. Residues: CASSSTWVNEKLFF. V and J are TRBV5-6 and TRBJ1-4, with D unresolved. The CDR3 is 14 residues long. Germline V lookup: CDR1 SGHDT, CDR2 YYEEEE. Trimming cost V 3 bases and J 5 bases, with 11 bases left between them.

The gene calls are TRBV29-1 and TRBJ1-4; D not certain. The CDR3 totals 13 residues. The germline V gene encodes CDR1 SQVTM and CDR2 ANQGSEA. Trimming left V 1 base short and J 3 bases short, with 6 bases between. The chain's CDR3 is CSVEAESNEKLFF. CDR3 in DNA: TGCAGCGTTGAAGCGGAGTCTAATGAAAAACTGTTTTTT.

The chain links TRBV28 to TRBJ2-7; 8 bases align to TRBD2. Germline V lookup: CDR1 MDHEN, CDR2 SYDVKM. This CDR3 contains 15 residues. V lost 2 bases and J lost 5; bases outside the gene matches: 8. The CDR3 sequence: CASSLDGLAIHEQYF. CDR3 bases: TGTGCCAGCAGTTTAGACGGACTAGCTATCCACGAGCAGTACTTC. The full variable domain, its missing parts supplied by reference TRBV28 and TRBJ2-7, is DVKVTQSSRYLVKRTGEKVFLECVQDMDHENMFWYRQDPGLGLRLIYFSYDVKMKEKGDIPEGYSVSREKKERFSLILESASTNQTSMYLCASSLDGLAIHEQYFGPGTRLTVT.

The J gene is TRBJ2-2, the V gene TRBV9, with D unclear. The V end was cut by 3 bases, the J end by 0 bases, with 12 bases between. Germline loops: CDR1 SGDLS, CDR2 YYNGEE. This CDR3 spans 16 amino acids. CDR3 residues: CASSAGPQPNTGELFF. For the CDR3, the DNA is TGTGCCAGCAGCGCAGGACCGCAACCGAACACCGGGGAGCTGTTTTTT.

This chain joins TRBV10-3 and TRBJ2-5; no definite D call. Germline V gene data show CDR1 as ENHRY and CDR2 as SYGVKD. There are 13 residues in the CDR3. V was trimmed by 6 bases and J by 2 bases, leaving 10 bases between them. The CDR3 protein is CAIRSGLQETQYF. The CDR3 region has the DNA TGTGCCATCAGGTCAGGATTACAAGAGACCCAGTACTTC.

The chain carries TRBV29-1 and TRBJ1-2; 7 bases fit TRBD1. CDR3 size: 12 residues. The ends lost 7 bases at V and 0 bases at J; junction bases unmatched: 2. In germline, CDR1 is SQVTM, CDR2 ANQGSEA. CDR3 loop: CSAGGTNYGYTF. The CDR3 DNA is TGCAGCGCAGGGGGGACTAACTATGGCTACACCTTC.

This rearrangement joins TRBV7-2 to TRBJ2-1, with D possibly TRBD1 on 5 matching bases. There are 15 residues in the CDR3. The germline gives CDR1 SGHTA, CDR2 FQGNSA. Trimming took off 5 bases at V and 0 bases at J, with 11 bases between the two ends. The CDR3 DNA is TGTGCCAGCAGCCCCAACAGGAACTCCTACAATGAGCAGTTCTTC. It encodes CASSPNRNSYNEQFF.

V is TRBV28 and J is TRBJ2-2, with D unresolved. Germline-derived CDR1 and CDR2 are MDHEN and SYDVKM. The V gene lost 3 bases and the J gene lost 2 bases, with 10 bases spanning the gap. The CDR3 contains 15 residues. The CDR3 reads CASSFLGTNTGELFF. For the CDR3, the DNA is TGTGCCAGCAGTTTTCTTGGCACCAACACCGGGGAGCTGTTTTTT.

CDR3 sequence: CASSGDSRSYEQYF. CDR3 DNA: TGTGCCAGCTCGGGCGATTCCCGCTCCTACGAGCAGTACTTC. The gene calls are TRBV28 and TRBJ2-7; D call uncertain. The V gene's germline CDR1 is MDHEN and CDR2 SYDVKM. There are 14 residues in the CDR3. V was cut by 8 bases and J by 0 bases, with 14 bases left in between.

The chain combines TRBV5-4 with TRBJ2-6; D is unclear. Germline V CDR1 and CDR2: SGHNT, YYREEE (reference sequence). The V and J ends lost 4 bases and 3 bases respectively, with 14 bases between them. The CDR3 extends over 16 amino acids. CDR3 DNA sequence: TGTGCCAGCAGCCCGGTGAGGTCATATGGGGCCAACGTCCTGACTTTC. Amino acids: CASSPVRSYGANVLTF.

The CDR3, as DNA: TGTGCCAGCAGTTATACAGCCATGAACACTGAAGCTTTCTTT. Residues: CASSYTAMNTEAFF. The chain links TRBV5-5 to TRBJ1-1; D gene unclear. Germline CDR1 SGHKS, CDR2 YYEKEE (reference sequence). Trimming took off 5 bases at V and 0 bases at J, with 11 bases between the two ends. The CDR3 has 14 amino acids.

This clone occurred once. The chain joins TRBV28 to TRBJ1-1; no clear D. V lost 8 bases and J 6 bases, leaving 16 bases between the germline ends. The CDR3 has 13 residues. Germline loops: CDR1 MDHEN, CDR2 SYDVKM. CDR3 in amino acids: CASVSETRAEAFF. CDR3 coding DNA: TGTGCCAGCGTGAGTGAAACTAGGGCTGAAGCTTTCTTT.

This CDR3 reads CASSVVGQTGELFF. CDR3 coding DNA: TGTGCCAGCAGCGTAGTGGGTCAGACCGGGGAGCTGTTTTTT. This chain connects TRBV9 to TRBJ2-2; no reliable D call. Germline CDR1 reads SGDLS; CDR2 reads YYNGEE. The CDR3 has 14 residues. The V gene lost 0 bases and the J gene lost 5 bases, with 8 bases spanning the gap. Based on the CDR3 plus reference TRBV9 and TRBJ2-2, the full variable domain is DSGVTQTPKHLITATGQRVTLRCSPRSGDLSVYWYQQSLDQGLQFLIQYYNGEERAKGNILERFSAQQFPDLHSELNLSSLELGDSALYFCASSVVGQTGELFFGEGSRLTVL.

The chain combines TRBV4-1 with TRBJ1-5; 9 bases line up with TRBD1. Losses at the gene ends were 4 bases for V and 2 bases for J; bases not matched to a gene: 9. Germline assignment: CDR1 MGHRA and CDR2 YSYEKL. This CDR3 has 17 residues. The CDR3 region has the DNA TGCGCCAGCAGCCCCCGGGACAGGGTGTTTGGCAATCAGCCCCAGCATTTT. Protein product: CASSPRDRVFGNQPQHF.

The rearrangement uses TRBV4-1 and TRBJ1-1; 7 bases fit TRBD1. V dropped 4 bases and J dropped 3; count of bases not matched to a gene: 11. CDR3 length: 16 amino acids. The germline gives CDR1 MGHRA, CDR2 YSYEKL. The CDR3 loop reads CASSPLQGSRDTEAFF. CDR3 in DNA: TGCGCCAGCAGCCCCCTACAGGGGAGTCGGGACACTGAAGCTTTCTTT.